This TCR beta chain is from a study of cytomegalovirus exposure and HLA in healthy donors. Study findings and constraints: Earlier analysis yielded a pattern in which most TCR beta V segments were productive about 90% or about 30% of the time.

Donors had nominal health at sampling but likely had unrecorded immune exposures. The CDR3 length is 16 residues. With 3 bases removed from V and 1 base from J, the gap between germline ends came to 16 bases. The germline CDR1 and CDR2 sequences are KGHSH and LQKENI. Turning to this clone: The antigen remains unidentified.

The PCR ran on 60 Vbeta and 13 Jbeta primers. Sequenced by immunoSEQ multiplex PCR; TCRdb stores in-frame clones only, minus some. The data hold 120,000 or so clones, with 60% to 80% observed a single time. The chain recombines TRBV18 with TRBJ2-7; possibly TRBD1 for D (6 bases). The sequenced material came from PBMCs. The receptor was isolated from a woman aged 50 to 60 in good health and CMV-seronegative. The CDR3 sequence is CASSPNQGTESYEQYF. The CDR3 bases are TGTGCCAGCTCACCGAATCAGGGGACGGAGTCCTACGAGCAGTACTTC.